Listed here are 27 T cell receptor beta chains from one sample, sequenced in a study of CD8+ T cells in alopecia areata (dated 2018 in TCRdb). Library preparation was by the immunoSEQ multiplex PCR assay. RNA was extracted from all samples and reverse transcribed into cDNA, which served as template for TCR sequencing. TCRdb took this table from immuneACCESS and kept in-frame rearrangements with V and J called. Such tables lack part of the clones; where checked against another copy, unresolved V genes explain under half of the gap, and the rest is unexplained. In this sample the table shows 65,000 to 100,000 clones, about 53% of which occur a single time. Jointly, the top ten make up roughly 6% of the sample. Input material: NKG2D-high CD8+ T cells sorted from blood. Read against the paper, the sample's cell subset or site label means: sorted CD8+ NKG2D-high blood T cells. The receptors originated from a human donor with alopecia areata.

This clone was detected a few times. CDR3 DNA: TGTGCCAGCAATTTTCCTGGGGCCAACGTCCTGACTTTC. Translating gives CASNFPGANVLTF. J is TRBJ2-6 and V is TRBV16; D remains ambiguous. The CDR3 is 13 amino acids. Germline V CDR1 and CDR2: KGHSY, FQNENV. The ends were cut back, 7 bases at V and 2 bases at J, with 6 bases in the middle.

J is TRBJ2-7 and V is TRBV29-1; D not resolved. CDR1 and CDR2 (germline): SQVTM, ANQGSEA. V lost 6 bases and J 5 bases, leaving 8 bases between the germline ends. This CDR3 is built from 10 residues. CDR3 region: CSVQSNEQYF. CDR3 nucleotides: TGCAGCGTCCAATCCAACGAGCAGTACTTC.

This chain's CDR3 is CAISESSTYEQYF. CDR3 in DNA: TGTGCCATCAGTGAATCCAGCACCTACGAGCAGTACTTC. The chain couples TRBV10-3 to TRBJ2-7; no firm D call. The CDR3 consists of 13 residues. CDR1 is ENHRY, CDR2 SYGVKD, per germline. V lost 3 bases to trimming and J lost 2 bases, with 8 bases between them.

This clone came up a few times. The chain links TRBV13 to TRBJ2-5; TRBD1 is a possible D gene (6 bases). The CDR3 runs 14 residues. Germline CDR1 reads PRHDT; CDR2 reads FYEKMQ (reference sequence). Trimming stripped 5 bases from V and 7 bases from J, with 17 bases between. The CDR3, as DNA: TGTGCCAGCAGCCGCCGGGACACATCGGGGACCCAGTACTTC. This gives the protein CASSRRDTSGTQYF.

The V and J genes are TRBV25-1 and TRBJ2-7; D gene ambiguous. Germline assignment: CDR1 MGHDK and CDR2 SYGVNS. V lost 3 bases, J lost 3 bases, and 6 bases lay in between. The CDR3 is 12 amino acids. The CDR3 sequence is CASSDQDYEQYF. The CDR3 nucleotides are TGTGCCAGCAGTGATCAGGACTACGAGCAGTACTTC.

This clone was detected a few times. The rearrangement uses TRBV28 and TRBJ2-3; TRBD1 agrees at 8 bases. The CDR3 extends over 14 amino acids. The germline CDR1 and CDR2 sequences are MDHEN and SYDVKM. With V trimmed by 6 bases and J by 5 bases, 7 bases remained unmatched. CDR3 protein: CASSSGQGRDTQYF. Written as DNA, the CDR3 is TGTGCCAGCAGCTCAGGACAGGGACGAGATACGCAGTATTTT.

The gene calls are TRBV29-1 and TRBJ1-1; D might be TRBD1 (6 bases). The CDR3 extends over 16 amino acids. The germline V gene encodes CDR1 SQVTM and CDR2 ANQGSEA. The V end was cut by 3 bases, the J end by 6 bases, with 23 bases between. The CDR3, as DNA: TGCAGCGTTGACTTCGACCTCCCGGGGGGCTATGCTGAAGCTTTCTTT. Protein sequence: CSVDFDLPGGYAEAFF.

This clone came up a few times. The rearrangement uses TRBV9 and TRBJ1-2, with TRBD1 identical over 8 bases. V shed 3 bases, J shed 1 base, and the junction held 2 bases outside the gene matches. The CDR3 runs 14 residues. Germline loops: CDR1 SGDLS, CDR2 YYNGEE. The CDR3 DNA follows: TGTGCCAGCAGCGAGACAGGGGATAACTATGGCTACACCTTC. Amino acids: CASSETGDNYGYTF.

Only a few counts were recorded for this clone. The genes are TRBV29-1 and TRBJ2-7; 11 positions match TRBD1. V lost 4 bases, J lost 7 bases, and 12 bases stayed unmatched. Germline CDR1 SQVTM, CDR2 ANQGSEA. The CDR3 extends over 15 amino acids. Here the CDR3 reads CSVVGGQGALGEQYF. The CDR3 nucleotides read TGCAGCGTTGTCGGAGGACAGGGGGCTTTGGGGGAGCAGTACTTC.

This rearrangement joins TRBV9 to TRBJ2-3; TRBD2 matches at 9 bases. The CDR3 contains 15 residues. CDR1 is SGDLS, CDR2 YYNGEE, per germline. V was pared by 3 bases and J by 0 bases, with 2 bases of the junction left unmatched. For the CDR3, the DNA is TGTGCCAGCAGCGCTAGCGGGGTCAGCACAGATACGCAGTATTTT. Protein sequence: CASSASGVSTDTQYF.

The rearrangement uses TRBV6-5 and TRBJ1-2, with D perhaps matching TRBD1 (5 bases). With 6 bases removed from V and 4 bases from J, the gap between germline ends came to 18 bases. Germline-derived CDR1 and CDR2 are MNHEY and SVGAGI. This CDR3 spans 15 amino acids. The CDR3: CASSRAREFGYGYTF. CDR3 bases: TGTGCCAGCAGCAGGGCCCGGGAGTTTGGCTATGGCTACACCTTC.

The V and J genes are TRBV2 and TRBJ1-2; D is possibly TRBD1 (5 bases). The CDR3 spans 11 residues. V lost 8 bases and J 8 bases, leaving 12 bases between the germline ends. Germline V lookup: CDR1 SNHLY, CDR2 FYNNEI. CDR3 residues: CASPAGRGYTF. In DNA, the CDR3 is TGTGCCAGCCCGGCAGGGCGAGGCTACACCTTC.

The genes are TRBV27 and TRBJ1-4, with 10 bases identical to TRBD1. J was trimmed by 5 bases and V by 7 bases; bases with no gene match: 4. The CDR3 totals 14 residues. CDR1 is MNHEY and CDR2 is SMNVEV in the germline V gene (reference sequence). The CDR3 protein is CASTRTGGNEKLFF. As DNA, the CDR3 is TGTGCCAGCACCAGGACAGGGGGGAATGAAAAACTGTTTTTT.

The CDR3 is CASSEEPSGDEETQYF. CDR3 sequence (DNA): TGTGCCAGCAGTGAAGAACCCTCGGGGGATGAGGAGACCCAGTACTTC. The V gene is TRBV6-1, the J gene TRBJ2-5; D is perhaps TRBD2 (6 bases). Trimming removed 1 base from V and 5 bases from J, with 17 bases in between. Germline CDR1 and CDR2: MNHNS and SASEGT. This CDR3 comprises 16 residues.

The chain couples TRBV29-1 to TRBJ2-7; D might be TRBD2 (6 bases). Germline V gives CDR1 SQVTM, CDR2 ANQGSEA. CDR3 size: 13 residues. Trimming cost V 7 bases and J 7 bases, with 20 bases left between them. The CDR3 sequence is CSAAGLDSWEQYF. The CDR3 nucleotides read TGCAGCGCTGCGGGACTGGACTCGTGGGAGCAGTACTTC.

The chain couples TRBV28 to TRBJ2-2; a possible D gene is TRBD1 (6 bases). V was cut by 2 bases and J by 4 bases, with 17 bases left in between. Germline V gene lookup returns CDR1 MDHEN and CDR2 SYDVKM. The CDR3 totals 17 residues. The CDR3, as DNA: TGTGCCAGCAGTTTAACTGACAGGTCCGCGGGCACCGGGGAGCTGTTTTTT. It specifies CASSLTDRSAGTGELFF.

The chain links TRBV6-6 to TRBJ1-4; perhaps TRBD1 as D (5 bases). From germline, CDR1 is MNHNY and CDR2 SVGAGI (reference sequence). V was trimmed by 4 bases and J by 5 bases, leaving 14 bases between them. The CDR3 has 15 amino acids. The CDR3 here is CASSLSEGPNEKLFF. CDR3 sequence (DNA): TGTGCCAGCAGTTTGTCAGAGGGACCGAATGAAAAACTGTTTTTT.

This clone was detected only a few times. The genes are TRBV29-1 and TRBJ2-7; no definite D call. Trimming took 5 bases from V and 3 from J, leaving 8 bases between them. The CDR3 extends over 11 amino acids. Looked up from germline, CDR1 is SQVTM and CDR2 is ANQGSEA. CDR3 protein: CSVLNYYEQYF. The CDR3 nucleotides read TGCAGCGTTCTAAACTACTACGAGCAGTACTTC.

The rearrangement joins TRBV5-6 to TRBJ1-2, with D possibly matching TRBD1 (6 bases). Germline CDR1 and CDR2: SGHDT and YYEEEE. This CDR3 spans 12 amino acids. Trimming shortened V by 1 base and J by 6 bases, and 7 bases separated the two germline ends. The CDR3 sequence is CASSLRGNGYTF. The DNA for the CDR3 is TGTGCCAGCAGCTTGAGGGGGAATGGCTACACCTTC.

This clone occurred a few times. The identical CDR3 is also encoded by other nucleotide sequences in the sample. V and J are TRBV29-1 and TRBJ2-3; D is undetermined. Deletions cut 7 bases from V and 6 bases from J, with 8 bases between. The CDR3 extends over 10 amino acids. Germline-derived CDR1 and CDR2 are SQVTM and ANQGSEA. This CDR3 is CSGTVDTQYF. DNA of the CDR3: TGCAGCGGAACGGTTGATACGCAGTATTTT.

The chain links TRBV29-1 to TRBJ1-1; weak D call: TRBD1 (5 bases). Germline V gene lookup returns CDR1 SQVTM and CDR2 ANQGSEA. The CDR3 runs to 12 residues. Between the trimmed V and J ends, which lost 3 bases and 4 bases, there was a span of 9 bases. The CDR3 DNA sequence: TGCAGCGTTGACCAGGGAGGCACTGAAGCTTTCTTT. Protein: CSVDQGGTEAFF.

This clone came up a few times. V usage is TRBV29-1 and J usage is TRBJ2-7; 9 bases line up with TRBD2. This CDR3 region has 17 residues. V lost 5 bases to trimming and J lost 2 bases; unmatched junction nucleotides: 16. CDR1 SQVTM and CDR2 ANQGSEA come from the germline V gene. The CDR3 region is CSVSLLGSGRFPYEQYF. CDR3 bases: TGCAGCGTTTCCCTCCTGGGGAGCGGGAGGTTCCCCTACGAGCAGTACTTC.

This clone was detected only a few times. This chain uses TRBV12-5 with TRBJ1-1; perhaps TRBD1 as D (5 bases). Germline CDR1 LGHNT, CDR2 FRNRAP. Trimming removed 7 bases at V and 5 bases at J, with 11 bases between. This CDR3 contains 12 residues. CDR3 sequence: CASAFGGTEAFF. The CDR3 DNA is TGTGCTAGTGCCTTCGGGGGGACTGAAGCTTTCTTT.

The chain combines TRBV5-6 with TRBJ2-7; D is possibly TRBD1 (8 bases). CDR1 and CDR2 from the germline V gene are SGHDT and YYEEEE. CDR3 length: 17 amino acids. Trimming removed 2 bases at V and 3 bases at J, with 21 bases between. CDR3 nucleotides: TGTGCCAGCAGCTTCCGGGGGGACAGGTCTAGGGTCTACGAGCAGTACTTC. Translating it yields CASSFRGDRSRVYEQYF. The whole variable domain, filled in from reference TRBV5-6 and TRBJ2-7, reads DAGVTQSPTHLIKTRGQQVTLRCSPKSGHDTVSWYQQALGQGPQFIFQYYEEEERQRGNFPDRFSGHQFPNYSSELNVNALLLGDSALYLCASSFRGDRSRVYEQYFGPGTRLTVT.

The rearrangement links TRBV27 to TRBJ2-5, with 8 bases that match TRBD2. J gave up 5 bases and V 0 bases, and 5 bases lay outside the gene matches. CDR3 length: 15 residues. Germline-derived CDR1 and CDR2 are MNHEY and SMNVEV (reference sequence). CDR3 sequence (DNA): TGTGCCAGCAGTTTATCGGGACTAGTAGTCGAGACCCAGTACTTC. Protein sequence: CASSLSGLVVETQYF.

This clone occurred a few times. The rearrangement links TRBV29-1 to TRBJ2-1, with 8 bases aligning to TRBD2. The CDR3 runs to 12 residues. V lost 8 bases and J lost 3; bases outside the gene matches: 3. CDR1 and CDR2 from the germline V gene are SQVTM and ANQGSEA. The CDR3, as DNA: TGCAGCCCCGGGGGGGGCTACAATGAGCAGTTCTTC. The encoded protein is CSPGGGYNEQFF.

Turning to this clone: Other DNA sequences within the sample encode an identical CDR3. This chain connects TRBV6-5 to TRBJ1-5; D gene ambiguous. V was pared by 2 bases and J by 1 base, with 3 bases between. Germline V gene data show CDR1 as MNHEY and CDR2 as SVGAGI. CDR3 length: 13 amino acids. The DNA for the CDR3 is TGTGCCAGCAGTTACGAAAGCAATCAGCCCCAGCATTTT. It translates to CASSYESNQPQHF.